This TCR beta chain was recorded in a study of memory CD4+ T cells and cytomegalovirus serostatus. Study-wide context: Of the healthy Belgian adults, 9 were CMV seropositive and approximately 25 seronegative. Regarding the study as a whole: CD4+ memory repertoires contained about 40% of the 164 reported CMV TCRbeta sequences.

This CDR3 comprises 15 residues. V lost 8 bases and J lost 5, with 21 bases in between. Germline loops: CDR1 SNHLY, CDR2 FYNNEI. With respect to this clone: Its antigen remains unknown.

Repertoires were generated with immunoSEQ multiplex PCR, while TCRdb's copy carries only in-frame clones and drops some. This table holds approximately 47,000 clones, roughly three quarters found once. Single viable CD3+CD4+CD8-CD45RO+ cells were sorted as the memory CD4+ T cells. The receptor's source is an adult in good health and CMV-seronegative. Sequencing input: memory CD4+ T cells from blood. The chain links TRBV2 to TRBJ2-5; no clear D gene. The CDR3 region is CASRTPVPTWETQYF. CDR3 sequence (DNA): TGTGCCAGCCGAACTCCCGTCCCCACCTGGGAGACCCAGTACTTC.